The next 26 T cell receptor beta chains were all read from a single sample in a study of CD8 T cells in Susac syndrome. With random hexamers, roughly 0.45 to 1 ug RNA was reverse transcribed. A single record per CDR3 protein comes from TCRdb applying MiXCR to the immunoSEQ multiplex PCR reads. The sample shows tens of thousands of distinct CDR3 sequences, 85% to 95% of them seen only once. The sequenced sample consisted of CD8+ T cells from PBMCs. Receptors originate from a human donor in good health.

The rearrangement links TRBV4-3 to TRBJ2-4; no definite D call. With 4 bases removed from V and 6 bases from J, the gap between germline ends came to 13 bases. The CDR3 spans 14 residues. Per germline, CDR1 LGHNA and CDR2 YSLEER. CDR3 region: CASSPTGPGNIQYF. In DNA, the CDR3 is TGCGCCAGCAGCCCGACGGGTCCCGGAAACATTCAGTACTTC.

This clonotype appeared once. The chain uses TRBV2 and TRBJ2-3; 8 bases align to TRBD2. Germline V gene lookup returns CDR1 SNHLY and CDR2 FYNNEI. V was clipped by 8 bases and J by 5 bases; unmatched bases: 18. The CDR3 has 17 residues. This CDR3 reads CASRTARGGGKIDTQYF. CDR3 coding DNA: TGTGCCAGCCGGACGGCCCGGGGCGGGGGGAAGATAGATACGCAGTATTTT.

This clonotype appeared a few times. The chain uses TRBV9 and TRBJ2-1; no firm D call. The CDR3 is made up of 16 amino acids. Germline lookup yields CDR1 SGDLS and CDR2 YYNGEE. The germline V and J ends were trimmed by 0 bases and 3 bases, with 13 bases remaining between them. The CDR3 here is CASSVDPGQIYNEQFF. In nucleotides, the CDR3 is TGTGCCAGCAGCGTAGATCCTGGGCAGATCTACAATGAGCAGTTCTTC.

The table lists this clonotype with a few counts. V and J are TRBV6-1 and TRBJ1-3; D call uncertain. From germline, CDR1 is MNHNS and CDR2 SASEGT. The length of the CDR3 is 15 residues. V lost 2 bases and J lost 0, with 8 bases in between. The CDR3, as DNA: TGTGCCAGCAGTGAATCTCCGAGCTCTGGAAACACCATATATTTT. Its protein is CASSESPSSGNTIYF.

This chain joins TRBV7-9 and TRBJ2-3; D is unclear. V dropped 2 bases and J dropped 3 bases, with 9 bases sitting between them. This CDR3 contains 14 residues. CDR1 is SEHNR and CDR2 is FQNEAQ in the germline V gene (reference sequence). Here the CDR3 reads CASSLWTVTDTQYF. In DNA form, the CDR3 reads TGTGCCAGCAGCTTATGGACCGTAACAGATACGCAGTATTTT.

The chain recombines TRBV12-3 or TRBV12-4 with TRBJ1-1, with D uncertain. V lost 3 bases and J lost 2, with 10 bases in between. This CDR3 contains 14 residues. CDR3 sequence reads: CASSFAAANTEAFF. In DNA, the CDR3 is TGTGCCAGCAGTTTCGCGGCAGCAAACACTGAAGCTTTCTTT.

The chain couples TRBV29-1 to TRBJ2-2; no definite D call. V lost 7 bases and J lost 3, with 12 bases in between. Germline assignment: CDR1 SQVTM and CDR2 ANQGSEA. CDR3 size: 13 residues. The CDR3 spells CSAGGRDTGELFF. DNA of the CDR3: TGCAGCGCCGGTGGCAGAGACACCGGGGAGCTGTTTTTT.

This clonotype was found once. The chain carries TRBV7-3 and TRBJ2-3; possibly TRBD2 for D (5 bases). The CDR3 is made up of 15 amino acids. Between the trimmed V and J ends, which lost 2 bases and 0 bases, there was a span of 9 bases. Germline V gene data show CDR1 as SGHTA and CDR2 as FQGTGA. The CDR3 bases are TGTGCCAGCAGCTTAGGGCGGACTAGCACAGATACGCAGTATTTT. This gives the protein CASSLGRTSTDTQYF.

This chain connects TRBV25-1 to TRBJ2-2; no clear D gene. Trimming removed 1 base at V and 2 bases at J, with 11 bases between. Germline V gene sequence: CDR1 MGHDK, CDR2 SYGVNS. The CDR3 length is 16 residues. The CDR3 DNA is TGTGCCAGCAGTGAATTAAGGACCAGAAACACCGGGGAGCTGTTTTTT. It encodes CASSELRTRNTGELFF. Full variable domain (remainder filled in from reference TRBV25-1 and TRBJ2-2): EADIYQTPRYLVIGTGKKITLECSQTMGHDKMYWYQQDPGMELHLIHYSYGVNSTEKGDLSSESTVSRIRTEHFPLTLESARPSHTSQYLCASSELRTRNTGELFFGEGSRLTVL.

The rearrangement links TRBV16 to TRBJ2-1, with TRBD2 matching 7 bases. V lost 7 bases and J lost 7; bases outside the gene matches: 13. Germline V lookup: CDR1 KGHSY, CDR2 FQNENV. This CDR3 contains 15 residues. CDR3 loop: CASTDVAARGNEQFF. The CDR3 bases are TGTGCCAGCACCGATGTAGCGGCGCGGGGGAATGAGCAGTTCTTC.

This clonotype appeared once. The chain is built from TRBV6-1 and TRBJ2-7, with 8 bases lining up with TRBD2. The germline V gene has CDR1 MNHNS and CDR2 SASEGT. This CDR3 spans 16 amino acids. Trimming cost V 6 bases and J 3 bases; bases outside gene matches: 13. The CDR3 DNA follows: TGTGCCAGCAGCCGAAAAGCGGGAGTGCGTTTCTACGAGCAGTACGTC. Protein sequence: CASSRKAGVRFYEQYV.

This clonotype was recorded only once. The chain is built from TRBV4-1 and TRBJ2-7; TRBD1 is a possible D gene (6 bases). Trimming took 2 bases from V and 5 from J, leaving 10 bases between them. From germline, CDR1 is MGHRA and CDR2 YSYEKL. The CDR3 consists of 13 residues. The CDR3 coding sequence is TGCGCCAGCAGCCAATTGCAGGGGAACGAGCAGTACGTC. Translation: CASSQLQGNEQYV.

This clonotype appeared a single time. The J gene is TRBJ1-4, the V gene TRBV20-1; D remains ambiguous. Germline CDR1 is DFQATT and CDR2 is SNEGSKA (reference sequence). This CDR3 has 14 residues. V lost 3 bases, J lost 6 bases, and 14 bases lay in between. CDR3 nucleotide sequence: TGCAGTGCTAGCGGCCAAACCTTAGATGAAAAACTGTTTTTT. Translation gives CSASGQTLDEKLFF.

The V call is TRBV27, the J call TRBJ2-7, with D perhaps being TRBD1 or TRBD2 (5 bases each). Germline CDR1 MNHEY, CDR2 SMNVEV (reference sequence). The length of the CDR3 is 13 residues. Trimming left V 2 bases short and J 6 bases short, with 11 bases between. CDR3 in amino acids: CASSLRYGGEQYV. The CDR3 coding sequence is TGTGCCAGCAGTTTAAGGTATGGGGGCGAGCAGTACGTC.

The gene calls are TRBV3-1 and TRBJ2-1, with D unclear. V was cut by 0 bases and J by 2 bases, with 14 bases left in between. CDR1 and CDR2 from the germline V gene are LGHDT and YNNKEL (reference sequence). The CDR3 extends over 17 amino acids. DNA for the CDR3: TGTGCCAGCAGCCAAGATGAAAGTGGCTCCCCCTACAATGAGCAGTTCTTC. Its translation: CASSQDESGSPYNEQFF.

V gene TRBV9 combines with J gene TRBJ1-2; no clear D. CDR3 length equals 16 residues. V dropped 0 bases and J dropped 4 bases, with 16 bases sitting between them. Germline CDR1 SGDLS, CDR2 YYNGEE. CDR3 sequence reads: CASSVAIQSSIYGYTF. DNA for the CDR3: TGTGCCAGCAGCGTAGCAATACAGTCGTCGATCTATGGCTACACCTTC. The entire variable domain, with the rest obtained from reference TRBV9 and TRBJ1-2, is as follows: DSGVTQTPKHLITATGQRVTLRCSPRSGDLSVYWYQQSLDQGLQFLIQYYNGEERAKGNILERFSAQQFPDLHSELNLSSLELGDSALYFCASSVAIQSSIYGYTFGSGTRLTVV.

The chain uses TRBV27 and TRBJ1-2; D ambiguous. The CDR3 loop spans 12 amino acids. Germline CDR1 and CDR2: MNHEY and SMNVEV (reference sequence). Trimming left V 2 bases short and J 8 bases short, with 9 bases between. The CDR3 sequence: CASSLAGDGYTF. The CDR3 DNA reads TGTGCCAGCAGTTTAGCCGGTGACGGCTACACCTTC.

The chain joins TRBV5-6 to TRBJ2-1, with TRBD1 as a possible D gene (6 bases). The CDR3 sequence is 15 residues long. Germline V CDR1 and CDR2: SGHDT, YYEEEE. V dropped 4 bases and J dropped 0 bases, with 11 bases sitting between them. The CDR3 sequence is CASSTGQSSYNEQFF. The CDR3 nucleotides are TGTGCCAGCAGCACCGGACAGAGCTCCTACAATGAGCAGTTCTTC. Full variable domain (remainder filled in from reference TRBV5-6 and TRBJ2-1): DAGVTQSPTHLIKTRGQQVTLRCSPKSGHDTVSWYQQALGQGPQFIFQYYEEEERQRGNFPDRFSGHQFPNYSSELNVNALLLGDSALYLCASSTGQSSYNEQFFGPGTRLTVL.

V is TRBV27 and J is TRBJ2-7, with 8 bases fitting TRBD2. Germline assignment: CDR1 MNHEY and CDR2 SMNVEV (reference sequence). The CDR3 extends over 16 amino acids. Unmatched junction bases numbered 11, after V lost 5 bases and J lost 2 bases. In nucleotides, the CDR3 is TGTGCCAGCAGTGGGGGGTGCGGGAGGCGTCCCTACGAGCAGTACGTC. It specifies CASSGGCGRRPYEQYV.

V usage is TRBV2 and J usage is TRBJ2-1; D is unresolved. The CDR3 runs 15 residues. The germline gives CDR1 SNHLY, CDR2 FYNNEI. Deletions cut 2 bases from V and 8 bases from J, with 16 bases between. In nucleotides, the CDR3 is TGTGCCAGCAGTGAATACCAAGAATTGATCTATGAGCAGTTCTTC. Translation gives CASSEYQELIYEQFF.

The DNA for the CDR3 is TGTGCCAGCAGCTTAGCTTTGATTAGGGGGGAAGCTTTCTTT. Its protein is CASSLALIRGEAFF. The gene calls are TRBV7-2 and TRBJ1-1; D perhaps matches TRBD1 (6 bases). The CDR3 covers 14 residues. Trimming pared 0 bases from V and 8 bases from J, leaving 13 bases between. Germline V CDR1 and CDR2: SGHTA, FQGNSA.

The gene calls are TRBV29-1 and TRBJ2-3, with D uncertain. Deletions cut 3 bases from V and 6 bases from J, with 4 bases between. Germline loops: CDR1 SQVTM, CDR2 ANQGSEA. The CDR3 covers 10 residues. CDR3 in DNA: TGCAGCGTTGATGGGGATACGCAGTATTTT. Translating gives CSVDGDTQYF.

CDR3 in amino acids: CASSFDRVMNTEAFF. CDR3 DNA: TGTGCCAGCAGTTTTGACAGGGTAATGAACACTGAAGCTTTCTTT. This sequence joins TRBV6-2 or TRBV6-3 and TRBJ1-1; TRBD1 aligns across 7 bases. The CDR3 is 15 residues long. Losses at the gene ends were 4 bases for V and 0 bases for J; bases not matched to a gene: 5. Germline-derived CDR1 and CDR2 are MNHEY and SVGEGT.

The rearrangement joins TRBV11-2 to TRBJ2-4; D is possibly TRBD2 (6 bases). The CDR3 spans 16 residues. The V end lost 2 bases, the J end lost 8 bases, and 19 bases lay between the germline ends. Germline V gives CDR1 SGHAT, CDR2 FQNNGV. This CDR3 reads CASSLRIGGFLDIQYF. CDR3 nucleotides: TGTGCCAGCAGCTTAAGGATCGGGGGATTCCTGGACATTCAGTACTTC.

The chain links TRBV27 to TRBJ1-4; D is uncertain. V lost 6 bases and J lost 0, with 14 bases in between. The CDR3 consists of 16 residues. Germline assignment: CDR1 MNHEY and CDR2 SMNVEV (reference sequence). Here the CDR3 reads CASRLSGLATNEKLFF. CDR3 in DNA: TGTGCCAGCAGGCTCAGTGGACTTGCAACTAATGAAAAACTGTTTTTT.

V and J are TRBV7-9 and TRBJ1-1; D gene uncertain. V lost 4 bases, J lost 2 bases, and 11 bases lay in between. The CDR3 consists of 14 residues. The germline gives CDR1 SEHNR, CDR2 FQNEAQ (reference sequence). CDR3 DNA: TGTGCCAGCAGCTCCGTTTCAGTTAACACTGAAGCTTTCTTT. It translates to CASSSVSVNTEAFF.